Following are 18 T cell receptor beta chains from one sample sequenced in a study of cytomegalovirus exposure and HLA in healthy donors. 60 Vbeta and 13 Jbeta primers were used in PCR. Measured with immunoSEQ multiplex PCR; TCRdb has only the in-frame clones, and not every one. The data show about 120,000 clones, over 9.5% seen once. Input material: PBMCs. The source is a woman under 30 in good health and CMV-seropositive.

This clone was counted a few times. The genes are TRBV18 and TRBJ1-2, with TRBD1 matching over 11 bases. V lost 3 bases and J lost 6; bases outside the gene matches: 3. Germline CDR1 is KGHSH and CDR2 is LQKENI. The CDR3 covers 14 residues. Here the CDR3 reads CASSPRTGGDGYTF. CDR3 in DNA: TGTGCCAGCTCACCCCGGACAGGGGGCGATGGCTACACCTTC.

This chain joins TRBV19 and TRBJ1-3, with a tentative D call TRBD1 (5 bases). Germline assignment: CDR1 LNHDA and CDR2 SQIVND (reference sequence). The CDR3 is made up of 15 amino acids. V lost 10 bases and J lost 0, with 16 bases in between. The CDR3 is CATSGGTISGNTIYF. In DNA, the CDR3 is TGTGCCACGAGCGGGGGGACCATCTCTGGAAACACCATATATTTT.

The chain recombines TRBV4-1 with TRBJ1-2, with 11 bases fitting TRBD1. In germline, CDR1 is MGHRA, CDR2 YSYEKL. This CDR3 has 17 amino acids. V gave up 0 bases and J gave up 6 bases; unmatched junction bases: 9. The CDR3 reads CASSQDPGQGAPHGYTF. The DNA of the CDR3 is TGCGCCAGCAGCCAAGATCCCGGACAGGGGGCGCCTCATGGCTACACCTTC.

The rearrangement links TRBV6-5 to TRBJ1-1; TRBD1 might be the D (5 bases). The germline V gene has CDR1 MNHEY and CDR2 SVGAGI. The CDR3 sequence is 15 residues long. Trimming took 1 base from V and 5 from J, leaving 14 bases between them. The DNA of the CDR3 is TGTGCCAGCAGTTACTTCTTTCAGGGAGGAACTGAAGCTTTCTTT. Amino acids: CASSYFFQGGTEAFF.

This clone was observed a few times. The chain recombines TRBV6-1 with TRBJ1-4; possible D gene TRBD1, 5 bases. CDR1 and CDR2 (germline): MNHNS, SASEGT. V lost 3 bases to trimming and J lost 7 bases, with 12 bases between them. The CDR3 has 14 amino acids. CDR3 residues: CASSDMGGSEKLFF. The CDR3, as DNA: TGTGCCAGCAGTGATATGGGGGGAAGTGAAAAACTGTTTTTT.

The sample holds a few counts of this clone. This chain links TRBV27 with TRBJ1-1, with unresolved D. Trimming took off 8 bases at V and 4 bases at J, with 20 bases between the two ends. The CDR3 consists of 15 residues. Germline assignment: CDR1 MNHEY and CDR2 SMNVEV (reference sequence). The chain's CDR3 is CASADGSFERTEAFF. The CDR3 nucleotides are TGTGCCAGCGCGGACGGGAGCTTTGAGCGCACTGAAGCTTTCTTT.

The chain employs TRBV7-9 and TRBJ2-1; the D is unclear. The CDR3 spans 13 residues. CDR1 and CDR2 (germline): SEHNR, FQNEAQ (reference sequence). V lost 5 bases to trimming and J lost 4 bases, with 9 bases between them. Here the CDR3 DNA reads TGTGCCAGCAGCCCCCCCCAGTACAATGAGCAGTTCTTC. It translates to CASSPPQYNEQFF.

This rearrangement joins TRBV28 to TRBJ2-7, with 8 positions matching TRBD1. The CDR3 runs 14 residues. The germline CDR1 and CDR2 sequences are MDHEN and SYDVKM. The junction had 5 bases not matched to a gene; V was cut back by 3 bases and J by 4 bases. The CDR3 DNA sequence: TGTGCCAGCAGTTTCGGGACAGGCAAATACGAGCAGTACTTC. Its protein product is CASSFGTGKYEQYF.

This chain joins TRBV4-1 and TRBJ1-2; D gene unclear. Trimming left V 3 bases short and J 0 bases short, with 8 bases between. CDR1 MGHRA and CDR2 YSYEKL come from the germline V gene. The CDR3 spans 14 residues. This CDR3 is CASSHVNPNYGYTF. The CDR3 DNA sequence: TGCGCCAGCAGCCATGTCAATCCTAACTATGGCTACACCTTC.

The J gene is TRBJ2-5, the V gene TRBV25-1; D may be TRBD2 (5 bases). CDR1 and CDR2 from the germline V gene are MGHDK and SYGVNS. V was trimmed by 8 bases and J by 2 bases, leaving 12 bases between them. The CDR3 covers 13 residues. DNA for the CDR3: TGTGCCAGCGGAAAAGCGGCACAAGAGACCCAGTACTTC. Protein sequence: CASGKAAQETQYF.

CDR3 sequence (DNA): TGCGCCAGCAGTAAACAGGGGACGAACACTGAAGCTTTCTTT. It codes for CASSKQGTNTEAFF. The V and J genes are TRBV5-1 and TRBJ1-1, with 7 bases lining up with TRBD1. After removal of 5 bases from V and 1 base from J, the junction contained 5 bases not matched to a gene. CDR1 is SGHRS and CDR2 is YFSETQ in the germline V gene. The CDR3 extends over 14 amino acids.

The V and J genes are TRBV30 and TRBJ2-7, with 7 bases fitting TRBD2. The CDR3 length is 14 residues. Unmatched junction bases numbered 11, after V lost 5 bases and J lost 4 bases. The germline V gene has CDR1 GTSNPN and CDR2 SVGIG (reference sequence). This CDR3 is CAWGSGGSKYEQYF. DNA for the CDR3: TGTGCCTGGGGGTCCGGCGGGAGTAAGTACGAGCAGTACTTC.

The chain recombines TRBV5-1 with TRBJ2-3, with 7 positions matching TRBD1. Losses at the gene ends were 0 bases for V and 3 bases for J; bases not matched to a gene: 7. Germline V gene data show CDR1 as SGHRS and CDR2 as YFSETQ. This CDR3 contains 16 residues. The CDR3 is CASSLGGQRKTDTQYF. CDR3 DNA sequence: TGCGCCAGCAGCTTGGGGGGACAGCGTAAGACAGATACGCAGTATTTT.

The chain joins TRBV10-2 to TRBJ2-7, with D possibly matching TRBD2 (5 bases). Germline assignment: CDR1 WSHSY and CDR2 SAAADI. Trimming left V 4 bases short and J 4 bases short, with 8 bases between. This CDR3 region has 12 residues. CDR3 sequence reads: CASSGPGYEQYF. The CDR3 region has the DNA TGCGCCAGCAGTGGGCCGGGGTACGAGCAGTACTTC.

The CDR3 sequence: CASSFIAGYEQYF. In DNA, the CDR3 is TGTGCCAGCAGCTTTATAGCTGGCTACGAGCAGTACTTC. The gene calls are TRBV5-4 and TRBJ2-7, with D unresolved. V lost 2 bases, J lost 3 bases, and 9 bases lay in between. The CDR3 has 13 amino acids. CDR1 and CDR2 from the germline V gene are SGHNT and YYREEE (reference sequence). Supplemented by reference TRBV5-4 and TRBJ2-7, the full variable domain reads ETGVTQSPTHLIKTRGQQVTLRCSSQSGHNTVSWYQQALGQGPQFIFQYYREEENGRGNFPPRFSGLQFPNYSSELNVNALELDDSALYLCASSFIAGYEQYFGPGTRLTVT.

In its sample, this clone was seen a few times. The chain joins TRBV19 to TRBJ1-4; a possible D gene is TRBD1 (5 bases). Trimming cost V 3 bases and J 6 bases, with 14 bases left between them. CDR3 length equals 15 residues. Germline CDR1 and CDR2: LNHDA and SQIVND (reference sequence). The CDR3 region has the DNA TGTGCCAGTAGTATGGGAAGGGGAAGAGATGAAAAACTGTTTTTT. This translates into CASSMGRGRDEKLFF. Full variable domain (rest looked up from reference TRBV19 and TRBJ1-4): DGGITQSPKYLFRKEGQNVTLSCEQNLNHDAMYWYRQDPGQGLRLIYYSQIVNDFQKGDIAEGYSVSREKKESFPLTVTSAQKNPTAFYLCASSMGRGRDEKLFFGSGTQLSVL.

This clone was seen more than once but under ten times. The rearrangement links TRBV5-1 to TRBJ2-3; 10 bases map to TRBD2. The CDR3 is 16 amino acids. Germline CDR1 SGHRS, CDR2 YFSETQ. V trimming: 1 base; J trimming: 2 bases; junction bases outside the gene matches: 4. The CDR3 sequence: CASSLRLAGPTDTQYF. For the CDR3, the DNA is TGCGCCAGCAGCTTGAGACTAGCGGGCCCCACAGATACGCAGTATTTT.

This clone was recorded a few times. J is TRBJ1-1 and V is TRBV25-1, with a weak D call TRBD1 (5 bases). Trimming stripped 4 bases from V and 3 bases from J, with 15 bases between. The CDR3 spans 15 residues. The germline V gene encodes CDR1 MGHDK and CDR2 SYGVNS. The CDR3 sequence is CASSAIIRVDTEAFF. The CDR3 nucleotides read TGTGCCAGCAGTGCCATTATCAGGGTCGACACTGAAGCTTTCTTT.